This TCR beta chain emerged from a study of cytomegalovirus exposure and HLA in healthy donors. General study results and limits: In an earlier analysis, most TCR beta V segments were productive about 87% or about 30% of the time. What was likely a sequencing artifact was a cluster of highly shared sequence variants. Available immune exposure information covered CMV serostatus only.

Primers: 60 Vbeta forward and 13 Jbeta reverse. Some clones are missing from TCRdb's copy, which holds only in-frame ones; the method was immunoSEQ multiplex PCR. The repertoire holds 150,000 or so clones, 80% seen once, with about 2.2% in the top ten. For this clone: Its target is unknown.

Per the germline V gene, CDR1 is SGHTA and CDR2 is FQGNSA. Trimming shortened V by 1 base and J by 6 bases, and 12 bases separated the two germline ends. This CDR3 has 15 amino acids. This clonotype originated in a middle-aged man in good health and CMV-seronegative. Sequences were obtained from PBMCs. The rearrangement joins TRBV7-2 to TRBJ1-4; D not resolved. Written as DNA, the CDR3 is TGTGCCAGCAGCTTAGAACGTTCTTTAGATGAAAAACTGTTTTTT. Residues: CASSLERSLDEKLFF.